Described below is a single T cell receptor (beta chain) sequence and its context. What it recognizes is unknown. The data were obtained in a study of PD-L1 blockade in urothelial cancer. The overall study: Patients' atezolizumab regimen, 1,200 mg intravenously every 3 weeks, began in the mid-2010s.

V was pared by 6 bases and J by 0 bases, with 13 bases of the junction left unmatched. The CDR3 has 17 amino acids. The germline CDR1 and CDR2 sequences are SQVTM and ANQGSEA. Whole-study findings and limits: Durable-benefit patients showed greater tumor-associated blood clone expansion at 3 weeks.

Measured with immunoSEQ multiplex PCR; TCRdb has only the in-frame clones, and not every one. The profile shows 70,000 or so clones, roughly 90% of them singletons. Described time point: pretreatment peripheral blood. The sample in question was PBMCs, obtained around atezolizumab (anti-PD-L1) treatment. This TCR came from a man between 65 and 85 years old with urothelial cancer. The chain links TRBV29-1 to TRBJ2-7, with 11 bases fitting TRBD2. The CDR3 protein is CSVAGLLAGGGSYEQYF. Written as DNA, the CDR3 is TGCAGCGTAGCTGGACTTCTAGCGGGAGGAGGCTCCTACGAGCAGTACTTC.